Listed below are T cell receptor beta chains from one sample, sequenced in a study of OX40 agonist ivuxolimab in advanced cancers. The method was immunoSEQ multiplex PCR; TCRdb's version includes in-frame clones alone and lacks a portion of them. The table includes tens of thousands of clones, about 86% detected once. The sample in question was CD4+ or CD8+ T cells sorted from blood, obtained in a trial of the OX40 agonist ivuxolimab. The receptors stem from an adult with an advanced solid tumor such as melanoma, head and neck, liver or kidney cancer. Each CDR3 is given with its conserved first and last residue. Fields, in order: CDR3 length, D gene, V gene, J gene, clone size, CDR3 protein, CDR3 DNA. A D gene is named only where the DNA matches it firmly. Clone size is not always given. Where it is, it says once, few, many or a class for expanded clones.

15,.,TRBV5-6,TRBJ1-1,.,CASSYDRRVNTEAFF,TGTGCCAGCAGTTACGACAGGCGGGTGAACACTGAAGCTTTCTTT
13,TRBD1,TRBV7-2,TRBJ1-1,.,CASTIKGQAEAFF,TGTGCCAGCACCATAAAGGGACAGGCGGAAGCTTTCTTT
16,TRBD1,TRBV5-8,TRBJ1-2,once,CASSLGGAGGYYGYTF,TGTGCCAGCAGCTTGGGAGGGGCAGGGGGCTACTATGGCTACACCTTC
14,.,TRBV11-2,TRBJ1-1,.,CASSLALGGFEAFF,TGTGCCAGCAGCTTAGCGCTAGGGGGTTTCGAAGCTTTCTTT
11,TRBD1,TRBV30,TRBJ2-7,.,CAWGQGVEQYF,TGTGCCTGGGGACAGGGGGTCGAGCAGTACTTC
13,.,TRBV5-6,TRBJ1-2,.,CASSLDGGYGYTF,TGTGCCAGCAGCTTGGATGGGGGCTATGGCTACACCTTC
14,.,TRBV27,TRBJ1-3,.,CASSFRVGGNTIYF,TGTGCCAGCAGTTTCAGGGTGGGAGGAAACACCATATATTTT
16,.,TRBV11-2,TRBJ2-7,.,CASSGRDPGVYYEQYF,TGTGCCAGCAGCGGGCGGGACCCTGGTGTCTACTACGAGCAGTACTTC
19,.,TRBV21-1,TRBJ2-4,.,CASSKEEDNGSIAKNIQYF,TGTGCCAGCAGCAAAGAAGAGGACAACGGTTCTATAGCCAAAAACATTCAGTACTTC
16,TRBD1,TRBV7-6,TRBJ2-5,once,CASSLSTGDLLETQYF,TGTGCCAGCAGCTTATCGACAGGGGATCTTTTAGAGACCCAGTACTTC
15,.,TRBV10-3,TRBJ2-1,.,CAIREQGLSYNEQFF,TGTGCCATCAGGGAACAGGGACTATCCTACAATGAGCAGTTCTTC
16,.,TRBV6-5,TRBJ1-1,.,CASSYSIGTVNTEAFF,TGTGCCAGCAGTTACTCGATCGGGACTGTGAACACTGAAGCTTTCTTT
19,TRBD2,TRBV15,TRBJ2-2,.,CATSSRLAGGPLGAGELFF,TGTGCCACCAGCAGTCGACTAGCGGGAGGACCATTAGGGGCCGGGGAGCTGTTTTTT
20,.,TRBV6-1,TRBJ2-5,.,CASSEFLTLLPGQSQETQYF,TGTGCCAGCAGTGAATTCCTCACTCTCTTGCCGGGACAAAGCCAAGAGACCCAGTACTTC
18,.,TRBV5-1,TRBJ2-6,.,CASSKTQGIGIGANVLTF,TGCGCCAGCAGCAAGACACAGGGAATAGGGATTGGGGCCAACGTCCTGACTTTC
15,TRBD1,TRBV4-3,TRBJ1-6,.,CASSQPGQDNSPLHF,TGCGCCAGCAGCCAGCCGGGACAGGATAATTCACCCCTCCACTTT
14,TRBD2,TRBV30,TRBJ2-1,.,CAWSLTSGYNEQFF,TGTGCCTGGAGTTTGACTAGCGGCTACAATGAGCAGTTCTTC
15,.,TRBV18,TRBJ1-1,.,CASSPSSYFDTEAFF,TGTGCCAGCTCACCTTCGTCATACTTCGACACTGAAGCTTTCTTT
16,.,TRBV29-1,TRBJ2-7,.,CSVEISSNKSPYEQYF,TGCAGCGTTGAAATATCTAGTAACAAAAGTCCCTACGAGCAGTACTTC
15,TRBD1,TRBV5-8,TRBJ2-2,.,CASSPGTGVAGELFF,TGTGCCAGCAGCCCCGGGACAGGGGTCGCCGGGGAGCTGTTTTTT
13,.,TRBV30,TRBJ2-7,once,CAWGAVAGNEQYF,TGTGCCTGGGGGGCCGTGGCAGGGAACGAGCAGTACTTC
13,.,TRBV10-3,TRBJ2-3,.,CAIEGVNTDTQYF,TGTGCCATCGAAGGAGTAAACACAGATACGCAGTATTTT
14,TRBD1,TRBV5-5,TRBJ1-2,.,CASSSRQGPYGYTF,TGTGCCAGCAGCTCAAGACAGGGTCCCTATGGCTACACCTTC
15,.,TRBV29-1,TRBJ1-2,.,CSVEDLIGGGYGYTF,TGCAGCGTTGAAGATCTTATCGGGGGTGGCTATGGCTACACCTTC
14,TRBD2,TRBV2,TRBJ2-1,.,CASSEILADNEQFF,TGTGCCAGCAGTGAAATTCTAGCGGACAATGAGCAGTTCTTC
13,.,TRBV7-3,TRBJ1-1,.,CASSLSGNTEAFF,TGTGCCAGCAGCTTATCCGGGAATACTGAAGCTTTCTTT
13,.,TRBV5-4,TRBJ2-7,once,CASSLGTYYEQYF,TGTGCCAGCAGCTTAGGGACATACTACGAGCAGTACTTC
14,TRBD1,TRBV27,TRBJ1-1,.,CASSSNRGLGEAFF,TGTGCCAGCAGTTCCAACAGGGGGCTGGGTGAAGCTTTCTTT
16,.,TRBV7-2,TRBJ2-1,.,CASSFPGRSSYNEQFF,TGTGCCAGCAGCTTCCCAGGGCGTAGCTCCTACAATGAGCAGTTCTTC
15,TRBD2,TRBV25-1,TRBJ2-7,.,CASSPREGNSYEQYF,TGTGCCAGCAGTCCCCGGGAGGGAAACTCCTACGAGCAGTACTTC
16,.,TRBV19,TRBJ2-2,once,CASSIARGAVTGELFF,TGTGCCAGTAGTATAGCTCGGGGGGCGGTCACCGGGGAGCTGTTTTTT
14,TRBD1,TRBV19,TRBJ2-1,.,CATQDRASYNEQFF,TGTGCCACTCAGGACAGGGCCTCCTACAATGAGCAGTTCTTC
15,.,TRBV2,TRBJ2-7,.,CASSEIKQGLGEQYF,TGTGCCAGCAGTGAGATAAAACAGGGCCTAGGCGAGCAGTACTTC
15,.,TRBV7-9,TRBJ1-1,.,CASSLANRENTEAFF,TGTGCCAGCAGCTTAGCCAACAGGGAGAACACTGAAGCTTTCTTT
13,.,TRBV5-6,TRBJ2-7,.,CASSTGLRDEQYF,TGTGCCAGCAGCACCGGACTGAGGGACGAGCAGTACTTC
15,.,TRBV27,TRBJ1-4,.,CASRGGDQSNEKLFF,TGTGCCAGCAGGGGAGGGGATCAATCTAATGAAAAACTGTTTTTT
14,.,TRBV6-6,TRBJ2-3,.,CASTIQSLTDTQYF,TGTGCCAGCACCATTCAGAGTCTAACGGATACGCAGTATTTT
15,.,TRBV21-1,TRBJ2-3,.,CASSARTRKTDTQYF,TGTGCCAGCAGCGCCAGGACTAGAAAAACAGATACGCAGTATTTT
12,TRBD1,TRBV2,TRBJ2-7,.,CASRDRGYEQYF,TGTGCCAGCCGGGACAGGGGCTACGAGCAGTACTTC
15,.,TRBV19,TRBJ2-3,.,CASSIRVEEADTQYF,TGTGCCAGTAGTATAAGGGTAGAAGAGGCAGATACGCAGTATTTT
15,TRBD1,TRBV11-1,TRBJ1-2,.,CASSSRPGQGHGYTF,TGTGCCAGCAGCTCCCGGCCGGGACAGGGGCATGGCTACACCTTC
13,TRBD1,TRBV7-3,TRBJ1-4,.,CASSPDRGEKLFF,TGTGCCAGCAGCCCAGACAGGGGTGAAAAACTGTTTTTT
16,.,TRBV5-5,TRBJ2-6,.,CASSPQVNSGANVLTF,TGTGCCAGCAGCCCACAGGTTAACTCTGGGGCCAACGTCCTGACTTTC
14,TRBD1,TRBV7-9,TRBJ2-7,few,CASTPGQGLYEQYF,TGTGCCAGCACCCCGGGACAGGGGCTCTACGAGCAGTACTTC
17,TRBD2,TRBV19,TRBJ2-1,.,CASSRLAGGESYNEQFF,TGTGCCAGTAGTAGGCTAGCGGGAGGGGAATCCTACAATGAGCAGTTCTTC
17,.,TRBV4-2,TRBJ2-1,.,CASSRSGARSPQDEQFF,TGTGCCAGCAGCCGAAGTGGAGCGCGGTCCCCACAGGATGAGCAGTTCTTC
15,.,TRBV2,TRBJ2-4,.,CASTLNWGAKNIQYF,TGTGCCAGCACCCTAAATTGGGGAGCCAAAAACATTCAGTACTTC
17,.,TRBV4-1,TRBJ1-6,few,CASSQVDMGLAISPLHF,TGCGCCAGCAGCCAGGTAGATATGGGACTGGCCATTTCACCCCTCCACTTT
14,.,TRBV5-4,TRBJ2-7,.,CASSPDWGTYEQYF,TGTGCCAGCAGCCCCGATTGGGGGACCTACGAGCAGTACTTC
17,.,TRBV5-1,TRBJ1-3,.,CASSLRPDLFDGNTIYF,TGCGCCAGCAGCTTGAGGCCTGATCTATTCGATGGAAACACCATATATTTT
17,.,TRBV7-9,TRBJ2-1,.,CASSLLRGQGLYNEQFF,TGTGCCAGCAGCTTACTAAGAGGTCAGGGGCTCTACAATGAGCAGTTCTTC
13,.,TRBV5-1,TRBJ2-5,.,CASRGGEQETQYF,TGCGCCAGCAGAGGAGGGGAACAAGAGACCCAGTACTTC
12,.,TRBV19,TRBJ1-1,.,CASSIPVGEAFF,TGTGCCAGTAGTATACCGGTCGGGGAAGCTTTCTTT
11,.,TRBV20-1,TRBJ2-5,.,CSARDGETQYF,TGCAGTGCTAGGGATGGGGAGACCCAGTACTTC
15,.,TRBV10-3,TRBJ1-5,once,CAISSGTDSNQPQHF,TGTGCCATCAGTTCCGGGACTGATAGCAATCAGCCCCAGCATTTT
14,.,TRBV7-2,TRBJ2-7,few,CASSSRGHSYEQYF,TGTGCCAGCAGCTCCCGGGGGCATTCCTACGAGCAGTACTTC
14,.,TRBV9,TRBJ1-1,.,CASSVSGTGTEAFF,TGTGCCAGCAGCGTATCAGGGACGGGCACTGAAGCTTTCTTT
15,.,TRBV12-2,TRBJ2-5,once,CASRLTGTGQETQYF,TGTGCAAGTCGCCTAACAGGGACAGGGCAAGAGACCCAGTACTTC
13,TRBD2,TRBV27,TRBJ2-7,.,CASSLGGPYEQYF,TGTGCCAGCAGTTTGGGAGGGCCCTACGAGCAGTACTTC